The 20 T cell receptor beta chains in this list originate from one sample, sequenced in a study of metastatic and nonmetastatic thyroid tumors. No patient had received any treatment before thyroid surgery. MiXCR was used by TCRdb to re-call the PCR reads. The table lists about 18,000 clones, just under 30% of them singletons. The source material was tumor tissue. These receptors all come from a male donor with papillary thyroid cancer or a benign thyroid nodule (not recorded which). Some clones in this sample may be carry-over from other donors' samples.

This clone was counted a few times. The V gene is TRBV6-1, the J gene TRBJ1-1, with a possible D match to TRBD1 (5 bases). V was clipped by 7 bases and J by 0 bases, with 21 bases between them. The CDR3 length is 17 residues. CDR1 and CDR2 (germline): MNHNS, SASEGT. The CDR3 reads CASNFLAAGTMNTEAFF. CDR3 sequence (DNA): TGTGCCAGCAACTTCTTGGCGGCGGGGACGATGAACACTGAAGCTTTCTTT.

This clone showed up just once. V and J are TRBV4-2 and TRBJ1-5; D unresolved. Trimming stripped 4 bases from V and 9 bases from J, with 19 bases between. The CDR3 has 15 amino acids. Germline V gene sequence: CDR1 LGHNA, CDR2 YNFKEQ. CDR3 bases: TGTGCCAGCAGCCCTGGAAACAGTCCGGATGGGCCCCAGCATTTT. Its translation is CASSPGNSPDGPQHF.

By frequency in the sample, this clone is medium-sized. The CDR3 sequence: CSADPGMRDTIYF. CDR3 bases: TGCAGTGCTGATCCGGGGATGAGGGACACCATATATTTT. The chain has TRBV20-1 and TRBJ1-3; D gene uncertain. Germline CDR1 DFQATT, CDR2 SNEGSKA (reference sequence). With 5 bases removed from V and 8 bases from J, the gap between germline ends came to 16 bases. The length of the CDR3 is 13 residues.

This clone occurred many times. The rearrangement joins TRBV19 to TRBJ2-7; 8 nucleotides agree with TRBD2. The CDR3 covers 16 residues. After removal of 1 base from V and 2 bases from J, the junction contained 7 bases not matched to a gene. The germline V gene has CDR1 LNHDA and CDR2 SQIVND (reference sequence). The CDR3 here is CASSIGEREIPYEQYF. The CDR3 DNA follows: TGTGCCAGTAGTATAGGGGAGCGGGAGATCCCCTACGAGCAGTACTTC.

This clone occurred many times. The J gene is TRBJ2-5, the V gene TRBV7-8; D unclear. V lost 4 bases, J lost 3 bases, and 9 bases lay in between. The germline V gene has CDR1 SGHVS and CDR2 FQNEAQ. This CDR3 region has 13 residues. The DNA for the CDR3 is TGTGCCAGCAGCTCCACACAAGAAGAGACCCAGTACTTC. Translated, it gives CASSSTQEETQYF.

This clone appeared a few times. The chain couples TRBV6-1 to TRBJ1-6; TRBD1 might be the D (5 bases). CDR1 is MNHNS and CDR2 is SASEGT in the germline V gene. The CDR3 totals 15 residues. V was clipped by 0 bases and J by 11 bases, with 14 bases between them. This chain's CDR3 is CASSEATQGRTPLHF. CDR3 bases: TGTGCCAGCAGTGAAGCGACCCAGGGCAGGACACCCCTCCACTTT.

This clone showed up many times. This chain links TRBV5-4 with TRBJ2-3, with TRBD1 matching over 7 bases. CDR1 is SGHNT, CDR2 YYREEE, per germline (reference sequence). V lost 5 bases and J lost 4; bases outside the gene matches: 7. The length of the CDR3 is 14 residues. CDR3 amino acids: CASRNRGGADTQYF. The DNA for the CDR3 is TGTGCCAGCAGAAACAGGGGTGGCGCAGATACGCAGTATTTT.

This clone was found many times. The chain carries TRBV5-1 and TRBJ2-1; 8 bases are a match to TRBD2. The V segment lost 4 bases and the J segment 4 bases; nucleotides outside the gene matches: 7. The CDR3 totals 15 residues. Per the germline V gene, CDR1 is SGHRS and CDR2 is YFSETQ. The CDR3 protein is CASSPTGLEYNEQFF. The CDR3 DNA is TGCGCCAGCAGCCCCACGGGACTAGAATACAATGAGCAGTTCTTC.

This chain uses TRBV28 with TRBJ2-7; TRBD1 might be the D (6 bases). Germline lookup yields CDR1 MDHEN and CDR2 SYDVKM. The CDR3 loop spans 12 amino acids. The ends were cut back, 1 base at V and 7 bases at J, with 8 bases in the middle. The CDR3 nucleotides read TGTGCCAGCAGTTTATCACAGGGTGAGCAGTACTTC. It codes for CASSLSQGEQYF.

This clone was picked up many times. A much bigger clone sits one base away, suggesting this may be a read error. The J gene is TRBJ1-5, the V gene TRBV20-1; D remains ambiguous. Germline V gene sequence: CDR1 DFQATT, CDR2 SNEGSKA (reference sequence). The V and J ends lost 2 bases and 6 bases respectively, with 8 bases between them. The CDR3 covers 12 residues. The CDR3 bases are TGCAGTGCTAGAAGTCCCAGTCAGCCCCAGCATTTT. Amino acids: CSARSPSQPQHF.

This clone showed up just a few times. The gene calls are TRBV29-1 and TRBJ2-7; 8 bases are shared with TRBD2. After removal of 5 bases from V and 1 base from J, the junction contained 1 base not matched to a gene. There are 12 residues in the CDR3. The germline V gene has CDR1 SQVTM and CDR2 ANQGSEA. As DNA, the CDR3 is TGCAGCGTTACTAGCGGTTCCTACGAGCAGTACTTC. Its translation is CSVTSGSYEQYF.

Here the CDR3 reads CASSQEGGFGFTANYGYTF. CDR3 in DNA: TGTGCCAGCAGCCAAGAAGGAGGTTTCGGGTTTACCGCTAACTATGGCTACACCTTC. The genes are TRBV14 and TRBJ1-2; D is unresolved. The V gene lost 0 bases and the J gene lost 0 bases, with 20 bases spanning the gap. CDR1 SGHDN and CDR2 FVKESK come from the germline V gene. This CDR3 region has 19 residues.

This clone was recorded at least ten times. This chain links TRBV11-2 with TRBJ2-1; possible D gene TRBD1, 6 bases. Trimming took 1 base from V and 13 from J, leaving 11 bases between them. The CDR3 runs 12 residues. Germline lookup yields CDR1 SGHAT and CDR2 FQNNGV. In DNA, the CDR3 is TGTGCCAGCAGCTTAGTTCGAGGGGGACAGTTCTTC. It encodes CASSLVRGGQFF.

The J gene is TRBJ2-3, the V gene TRBV11-2; TRBD2 matches at 7 bases. J lost 2 bases, V lost 1 base, and 0 bases had no gene match. Germline V gene data show CDR1 as SGHAT and CDR2 as FQNNGV. This CDR3 is built from 14 residues. CDR3 coding DNA: TGTGCCAGCAGCTTAGGGGACTACACAGATACGCAGTATTTT. Translation: CASSLGDYTDTQYF.

This clone showed up just once. The chain has TRBV30 and TRBJ2-7, with 9 bases matching TRBD2. Germline V lookup: CDR1 GTSNPN, CDR2 SVGIG (reference sequence). Trimming cost V 1 base and J 4 bases; bases outside gene matches: 5. The CDR3 sequence is 14 residues long. CDR3 region: CAWSARLAEYEQYF. The CDR3 bases are TGTGCCTGGAGTGCCCGACTAGCGGAATACGAGCAGTACTTC.

The sample holds a few counts of this clone. A much larger clone differs by one base, so this may be a read error. V gene TRBV5-1 combines with J gene TRBJ2-2, with D maybe TRBD1 (5 bases). V lost 4 bases to trimming and J lost 3 bases, with 13 bases between them. Looked up from germline, CDR1 is SGHRS and CDR2 is YFSETQ. This CDR3 comprises 15 residues. Here the CDR3 reads CASSTGHDHTGELFF. As DNA, the CDR3 is TGCGCCAGCAGCACCGGACACGATCACACCGGGGAGCTGTTTTTT.

This clone was observed a single time. The J gene is TRBJ1-3, the V gene TRBV9; a possible D gene is TRBD1 (6 bases). V shed 0 bases and J shed 0 bases, with 16 bases lying between them. The CDR3 runs 18 residues. Germline-derived CDR1 and CDR2 are SGDLS and YYNGEE. Written as DNA, the CDR3 is TGTGCCAGCAGCGTAGGGTCTCGGGGGCCAACCTCTGGAAACACCATATATTTT. This codes for CASSVGSRGPTSGNTIYF.

In its sample, this clone was seen a few times. The J gene is TRBJ2-7, the V gene TRBV11-2; D is undetermined. V gave up 5 bases and J gave up 1 base, with 9 bases separating them. This CDR3 comprises 13 residues. Germline V gene sequence: CDR1 SGHAT, CDR2 FQNNGV. In DNA, the CDR3 is TGTGCCAGCAGCCCCGGTCTTTCCTACGAGCAGTACTTC. It yields the protein CASSPGLSYEQYF.

There are many counts of this clone. J is TRBJ1-3 and V is TRBV7-6; the D gene is possibly TRBD1 (5 bases). Per the germline V gene, CDR1 is SGHVS and CDR2 is FNYEAQ. Trimming left V 5 bases short and J 11 bases short, with 19 bases between. This CDR3 has 14 amino acids. The CDR3 here is CASSVYQEGLPIYF. In nucleotides, the CDR3 is TGTGCCAGCAGCGTATATCAGGAGGGGCTACCCATATATTTT.

The rearrangement uses TRBV9 and TRBJ2-1, with a weak D call TRBD2 (5 bases). Germline V CDR1 and CDR2: SGDLS, YYNGEE. Between the trimmed V and J ends, which lost 0 bases and 3 bases, there was a span of 10 bases. This CDR3 contains 15 residues. The CDR3 here is CASSVAPDFYNEQFF. CDR3 DNA sequence: TGTGCCAGCAGCGTAGCCCCGGACTTCTACAATGAGCAGTTCTTC. Based on the CDR3 plus reference TRBV9 and TRBJ2-1, the full variable domain is DSGVTQTPKHLITATGQRVTLRCSPRSGDLSVYWYQQSLDQGLQFLIQYYNGEERAKGNILERFSAQQFPDLHSELNLSSLELGDSALYFCASSVAPDFYNEQFFGPGTRLTVL.